Given below is one T cell receptor beta chain in context. Data came from immunoSEQ multiplex PCR; TCRdb stores just in-frame clones and leaves some out. The sample lists around 92,000 clones; 95% were seen once. The CDR3 has 13 residues. Germline loops: CDR1 LNHNV, CDR2 YYDKDF (reference sequence). Germline trimming cut 1 base from V and 12 bases from J; bases unmatched to any gene: 6. The sample is drawn from a study of technical replicates of blood from a handful of donors. Sample: T cells isolated from PBMCs. The origin of this receptor is a human donor in good health. The rearrangement joins TRBV15 to TRBJ1-2; 9 positions agree with TRBD1. CDR3 nucleotides: TGTGCCACCAGCAGAGGACGGGACAGGGCGGACACCTTC. It yields the protein CATSRGRDRADTF. Variable domain in full (rest from reference TRBV15 and TRBJ1-2): DAMVIQNPRYQVTQFGKPVTLSCSQTLNHNVMYWYQQKSSQAPKLLFHYYDKDFNNEADTPDNFQSRRPNTSFCFLDIRSPGLGDTAMYLCATSRGRDRADTFGSGTRLTVV.